The 28 T cell receptor beta chains below all came from one sample that was sequenced in a study of T cell repertoires in cytomegalovirus infection. One entry per CDR3 protein results from TCRdb running MiXCR on the reads. The table includes 200,000 to 300,000 distinct CDR3 sequences, 9.1% detected once. Material for sequencing was PBMCs. The receptors derive from a human donor in good health (CMV status not recorded). Some clones in this sample may be carry-over from other donors' samples.

Ten or more counts support this clonotype. A junction end diverges from the germline sequence, so it may reflect a read error. V usage is TRBV6-6 and J usage is TRBJ1-6, with D possibly TRBD1 on 5 matching bases. The CDR3 has 15 amino acids. Germline V gene lookup returns CDR1 MNHNY and CDR2 SVGAGI (reference sequence). CDR3 coding DNA: TGTGCCAGCAGTTACTCAGAGAGGGGTAATACACCCCTCCACTTT. It specifies CASSYSERGNTPLHF.

The chain uses TRBV4-2 and TRBJ2-3; 10 bases match TRBD2. V shed 0 bases and J 2 bases; nucleotides not matched to a gene: 5. CDR1 and CDR2 from the germline V gene are LGHNA and YNFKEQ. The CDR3 sequence is 17 residues long. This CDR3 reads CASSQELLAGLTDTQYF. CDR3 bases: TGTGCCAGCAGCCAAGAGTTACTAGCGGGGCTCACAGATACGCAGTATTTT.

This rearrangement joins TRBV20-1 to TRBJ1-4; a possible D gene is TRBD1 (5 bases). Germline CDR1 and CDR2: DFQATT and SNEGSKA (reference sequence). This CDR3 region has 12 residues. Trimming cost V 2 bases and J 8 bases, with 9 bases left between them. The CDR3 sequence: CSARKGNEKLFF. The DNA for the CDR3 is TGCAGTGCTAGAAAGGGGAACGAAAAACTGTTTTTT.

This clonotype was observed at least ten times. This sequence joins TRBV7-9 and TRBJ2-1; tentatively, D is TRBD1 or TRBD2 (5 bases each). Germline CDR1 SEHNR, CDR2 FQNEAQ (reference sequence). The ends were cut back, 3 bases at V and 10 bases at J, with 13 bases in the middle. The CDR3 is made up of 13 amino acids. CDR3: CASSLPGPREQFF. CDR3 sequence (DNA): TGTGCCAGCAGCTTGCCGGGGCCTCGGGAGCAGTTCTTC.

Concerning this clonotype itself: A read error is possible here, since a much larger clone lies one base away. The chain couples TRBV7-6 to TRBJ1-4, with 10 nucleotides matching TRBD1. The germline CDR1 and CDR2 sequences are SGHVS and FNYEAQ. This CDR3 comprises 16 residues. V shed 6 bases, J shed 5 bases, and the junction held 9 bases outside the gene matches. CDR3 nucleotide sequence: TGTGCCAGCAGTACCGGGACAGGGGCCTTAAATGAAAAACTGTTTTTT. Its translation: CASSTGTGALNEKLFF.

This clonotype was found many times. This chain links TRBV5-1 with TRBJ1-1; D remains ambiguous. CDR1 is SGHRS and CDR2 is YFSETQ in the germline V gene. The CDR3 is made up of 14 amino acids. The V end lost 4 bases, the J end lost 3 bases, and 13 bases lay between the germline ends. CDR3 in DNA: TGCGCCAGCAGCCCTCTTAATACGGACACTGAAGCTTTCTTT. It translates to CASSPLNTDTEAFF.

The sample holds many counts of this clonotype. The V and J genes are TRBV19 and TRBJ1-1; D is perhaps TRBD1 (5 bases). Germline lookup yields CDR1 LNHDA and CDR2 SQIVND (reference sequence). This CDR3 contains 12 residues. V was cut by 2 bases and J by 7 bases, with 8 bases left in between. CDR3 nucleotide sequence: TGTGCCAGTAGTATAACAGGATATGAAGCTTTCTTT. It encodes CASSITGYEAFF.

This clonotype was recorded many times. V and J are TRBV6-1 and TRBJ2-1; 10 positions agree with TRBD2. Germline assignment: CDR1 MNHNS and CDR2 SASEGT. The length of the CDR3 is 16 residues. V was clipped by 5 bases and J by 6 bases; unmatched bases: 10. DNA of the CDR3: TGTGCCAGCAGTAACCTACTAGCGGGGCCCTCCAATGAGCAGTTCTTC. Protein: CASSNLLAGPSNEQFF.

The gene calls are TRBV29-1 and TRBJ1-1, with D possibly TRBD1 on 5 matching bases. The CDR3 is 13 residues long. The germline gives CDR1 SQVTM, CDR2 ANQGSEA. Trimming cost V 6 bases and J 0 bases, with 11 bases left between them. The CDR3 DNA sequence: TGCAGCGTCAACAGGTTTATGAACACTGAAGCTTTCTTT. The encoded protein is CSVNRFMNTEAFF.

This clonotype was observed many times. The CDR3 region is CASRGGEGTVNTEAFF. In DNA, the CDR3 is TGTGCCAGCAGGGGCGGTGAGGGGACGGTGAACACTGAAGCTTTCTTT. The chain couples TRBV6-6 to TRBJ1-1; D might be TRBD1 (5 bases). In germline, CDR1 is MNHNY, CDR2 SVGAGI (reference sequence). The CDR3 totals 16 residues. V was trimmed by 6 bases and J by 0 bases, leaving 17 bases between them.

This clonotype has ten or more counts. The J gene is TRBJ1-3, the V gene TRBV7-2; 9 bases are shared with TRBD1. The CDR3 runs 17 residues. Germline CDR1 is SGHTA and CDR2 is FQGNSA. With V trimmed by 4 bases and J by 4 bases, 11 bases remained unmatched. CDR3 protein: CASSWPGQGTWGNTIYF. CDR3 coding DNA: TGTGCCAGCAGCTGGCCGGGACAGGGAACGTGGGGAAACACCATATATTTT.

This clonotype was detected ten times or more. The rearrangement joins TRBV7-8 to TRBJ2-1, with D tentatively TRBD2 (7 bases). The length of the CDR3 is 18 residues. Trimming took off 5 bases at V and 6 bases at J, with 26 bases between the two ends. CDR1 is SGHVS and CDR2 is FQNEAQ in the germline V gene. DNA of the CDR3: TGTGCCAGCAGCGCCCGAGGGGGGGGGGGCCGAGAAGTCAATGAGCAGTTCTTC. This sequence encodes CASSARGGGGREVNEQFF.

The CDR3 DNA is TGCGCCAGCAGCCAAACTCCGGACAGGAACTATGGCTACACCTTC. Its protein is CASSQTPDRNYGYTF. The rearrangement joins TRBV4-3 to TRBJ1-2; the match to TRBD1 covers 7 bases. The CDR3 totals 15 residues. Germline assignment: CDR1 LGHNA and CDR2 YSLEER. V was pared by 2 bases and J by 2 bases, with 5 bases of the junction left unmatched.

There are many counts of this clonotype. The rearrangement links TRBV7-2 to TRBJ2-1; TRBD1 agrees at 12 bases. CDR1 is SGHTA and CDR2 is FQGNSA in the germline V gene. The CDR3 contains 15 residues. J lost 7 bases, V lost 4 bases, and 5 bases had no gene match. CDR3 region: CASSSRDRGLNEQFF. The CDR3 DNA sequence: TGTGCCAGCAGCTCCCGGGACAGGGGGCTGAATGAGCAGTTCTTC.

This clonotype was detected ten times or more. This chain uses TRBV28 with TRBJ2-7; 9 bases are shared with TRBD1. Germline CDR1 is MDHEN and CDR2 is SYDVKM. There are 15 residues in the CDR3. Trimming cost V 6 bases and J 1 base; bases outside gene matches: 7. In DNA, the CDR3 is TGTGCCAGCAGCAAACAGGGGGCACCTTCCTACGAGCAGTACTTC. Its translation: CASSKQGAPSYEQYF. The full variable domain, completed using reference TRBV28 and TRBJ2-7, is DVKVTQSSRYLVKRTGEKVFLECVQDMDHENMFWYRQDPGLGLRLIYFSYDVKMKEKGDIPEGYSVSREKKERFSLILESASTNQTSMYLCASSKQGAPSYEQYFGPGTRLTVT.

This clonotype was recorded many times. The chain carries TRBV5-5 and TRBJ2-4; tentative D call: TRBD2 (6 bases). The CDR3 loop spans 16 amino acids. V was pared by 4 bases and J by 9 bases, with 23 bases between. Per the germline V gene, CDR1 is SGHKS and CDR2 is YYEKEE (reference sequence). The CDR3 DNA is TGTGCCAGCAGCCGTGAGACACCGGGACTTAACTCCATTCAGTACTTC. It codes for CASSRETPGLNSIQYF.

This clonotype was counted ten times or more. V usage is TRBV7-2 and J usage is TRBJ1-2; D might be TRBD1 (5 bases). The CDR3 is 13 residues long. Germline V gene sequence: CDR1 SGHTA, CDR2 FQGNSA. V was trimmed by 4 bases and J by 7 bases, leaving 13 bases between them. The CDR3 DNA sequence: TGTGCCAGCAGCTCCTCAGGGAAGCCTGGCTACACCTTC. As protein: CASSSSGKPGYTF.

This clonotype has at least ten counts. The V gene is TRBV27, the J gene TRBJ1-4; D is unresolved. The germline V gene has CDR1 MNHEY and CDR2 SMNVEV (reference sequence). With 3 bases removed from V and 8 bases from J, the gap between germline ends came to 10 bases. This CDR3 is 13 amino acids long. As DNA, the CDR3 is TGTGCCAGCAGTTTTTCTGGGATGGAAAAACTGTTTTTT. It specifies CASSFSGMEKLFF.

This clonotype was found many times. The CDR3 loop is CASSPRRGGEQYF. CDR3 DNA sequence: TGTGCCAGCAGCCCGCGTCGGGGCGGCGAGCAGTACTTC. The V gene is TRBV7-2, the J gene TRBJ2-7, with D possibly called TRBD1 or TRBD2 (5 bases each). CDR1 and CDR2 from the germline V gene are SGHTA and FQGNSA. Trimming stripped 5 bases from V and 6 bases from J, with 14 bases between. The CDR3 consists of 13 residues.

This clonotype was seen repeatedly, ten times or more. The genes are TRBV11-2 and TRBJ2-3, with a weak D call TRBD2 (5 bases). V shed 8 bases and J shed 3 bases, with 18 bases lying between them. The V gene's germline CDR1 is SGHAT and CDR2 FQNNGV. This CDR3 spans 15 amino acids. CDR3 DNA: TGTGCCAGCTCGGGTGGAGGTTACCGGACAGATACGCAGTATTTT. Translated: CASSGGGYRTDTQYF. Based on the CDR3 plus reference TRBV11-2 and TRBJ2-3, the full variable domain is EAGVAQSPRYKIIEKRQSVAFWCNPISGHATLYWYQQILGQGPKLLIQFQNNGVVDDSQLPKDRFSAERLKGVDSTLKIQPAKLEDSAVYLCASSGGGYRTDTQYFGPGTRLTVL.

The chain uses TRBV7-9 and TRBJ1-1, with D unresolved. Looked up from germline, CDR1 is SEHNR and CDR2 is FQNEAQ (reference sequence). CDR3 size: 17 residues. Trimming left V 6 bases short and J 7 bases short, with 27 bases between. The CDR3 DNA follows: TGTGCCAGCAGATCAGGCCCGCGACTGATAGCCGGAAATGAAGCTTTCTTT. The encoded protein is CASRSGPRLIAGNEAFF.

This clonotype has ten or more counts. V usage is TRBV7-2 and J usage is TRBJ2-5, with no clear D. Germline V lookup: CDR1 SGHTA, CDR2 FQGNSA. Trimming removed 1 base from V and 10 bases from J, with 16 bases in between. The CDR3 covers 14 residues. The CDR3 region is CASSLVSGWSGQYF. The CDR3 DNA is TGTGCCAGCAGCTTAGTTTCGGGTTGGTCGGGCCAGTACTTC.

This clonotype was counted between two and nine times. The CDR3 region has the DNA TGTGCCAGCAGCTTTCGGACTAGCGGGAGGGCCCGAGAGACCCAGTACTTC. Translating gives CASSFRTSGRARETQYF. The chain is built from TRBV7-2 and TRBJ2-5; 15 bases match TRBD2. Germline V gene lookup returns CDR1 SGHTA and CDR2 FQGNSA. Losses at the gene ends were 3 bases for V and 4 bases for J; bases not matched to a gene: 6. The CDR3 has 17 amino acids.

V gene TRBV4-3 combines with J gene TRBJ1-1, with a possible D match to TRBD1 (6 bases). CDR3 length: 17 amino acids. The V end lost 3 bases, the J end lost 0 bases, and 17 bases lay between the germline ends. Per germline, CDR1 LGHNA and CDR2 YSLEER. CDR3 nucleotides: TGCGCCAGCAGCCACCAAACCGCTACAGGGATGAACACTGAAGCTTTCTTT. This translates into CASSHQTATGMNTEAFF.

This clonotype showed up many times. The chain recombines TRBV7-2 with TRBJ2-1, with D possibly TRBD2 on 6 matching bases. V was cut by 0 bases and J by 3 bases, with 15 bases left in between. Germline V CDR1 and CDR2: SGHTA, FQGNSA. There are 17 residues in the CDR3. DNA of the CDR3: TGTGCCAGCAGCTTAGCAGGTGCGAGCGGGCTCTACAATGAGCAGTTCTTC. This sequence encodes CASSLAGASGLYNEQFF. The complete variable domain, with remaining parts taken from reference TRBV7-2 and TRBJ2-1, reads GAGVSQSPSNKVTEKGKDVELRCDPISGHTALYWYRQSLGQGLEFLIYFQGNSAPDKSGLPSDRFSAERTGGSVSTLTIQRTQQEDSAVYLCASSLAGASGLYNEQFFGPGTRLTVL.

This clonotype has a count of ten or more. The V call is TRBV7-6, the J call TRBJ2-7; D gene uncertain. Germline V lookup: CDR1 SGHVS, CDR2 FNYEAQ. The CDR3 length is 13 residues. The ends were cut back, 5 bases at V and 6 bases at J, with 14 bases in the middle. This CDR3 reads CASSRNLPAEQYF. The CDR3, as DNA: TGTGCCAGCAGCCGAAACCTACCCGCCGAGCAGTACTTC. Combining the CDR3 with reference TRBV7-6 and TRBJ2-7 gives the whole variable domain GAGVSQSPRYKVTKRGQDVALRCDPISGHVSLYWYRQALGQGPEFLTYFNYEAQQDKSGLPNDRFSAERPEGSISTLTIQRTEQRDSAMYRCASSRNLPAEQYFGPGTRLTVT.

This clonotype has a count of ten or more. The chain recombines TRBV7-2 with TRBJ2-5; 7 bases map to TRBD2. With 0 bases clipped from V and 5 bases from J, the junction kept 6 bases outside the gene matches. Per the germline V gene, CDR1 is SGHTA and CDR2 is FQGNSA. The CDR3 consists of 15 residues. Written as DNA, the CDR3 is TGTGCCAGCAGCTTAGCCCGGACTAGGTCGGAGACCCAGTACTTC. Its translation is CASSLARTRSETQYF.

Ten or more counts support this clonotype. The chain uses TRBV28 and TRBJ2-1, with 12 bases matching TRBD1. Germline CDR1 reads MDHEN; CDR2 reads SYDVKM. Losses at the gene ends were 7 bases for V and 8 bases for J; bases not matched to a gene: 9. CDR3 length: 15 residues. The CDR3 protein is CASTSGTGGGDEQFF. CDR3 DNA sequence: TGTGCCAGCACCTCGGGGACAGGGGGCGGGGATGAGCAGTTCTTC. Full variable domain (outside the CDR3, taken from reference TRBV28 and TRBJ2-1): DVKVTQSSRYLVKRTGEKVFLECVQDMDHENMFWYRQDPGLGLRLIYFSYDVKMKEKGDIPEGYSVSREKKERFSLILESASTNQTSMYLCASTSGTGGGDEQFFGPGTRLTVL.